These 14 T cell receptor beta chains were sequenced from one sample in a study of T cell responses to AZD1222 COVID-19 vaccine. Libraries were prepared by immunoSEQ multiplex PCR; TCRdb keeps only in-frame clonotypes and omits some of them. The sample comprises over 50,000 clones, around 85% of which are singletons, and roughly 25% rests with the top ten. Sequenced here: peripheral blood, sampled 28 days after the second AZD1222 dose. These receptors originate from an adult who received the AZD1222 COVID-19 vaccine.

V gene TRBV3-1 (or the pseudogene TRBV3-2) combines with J gene TRBJ2-2; D gene uncertain. The germline V and J ends were trimmed by 4 bases and 6 bases, with 9 bases remaining between them. The CDR3 sequence is 13 residues long. The germline V gene has CDR1 LGHDT and CDR2 YNNKEL (reference sequence). Here the CDR3 reads CASSPRTAGELFF. As DNA, the CDR3 is TGTGCCAGCAGCCCGCGGACGGCCGGGGAGCTGTTTTTT.

The V gene is TRBV2, the J gene TRBJ1-5, with D possibly being TRBD1 (6 bases). Germline lookup yields CDR1 SNHLY and CDR2 FYNNEI. This CDR3 is 14 amino acids long. V was shortened by 2 bases and J by 7 bases, with 12 bases between the two germline ends. CDR3 in amino acids: CASSEPRGGQPQHF. The DNA of the CDR3 is TGTGCCAGCAGTGAACCGAGGGGGGGCCAGCCCCAGCATTTT.

The CDR3 DNA reads as TGTGCCAGCAGTCCAGACAGAGCATATAGCAATCAGCCCCAGCATTTT. Translated, it gives CASSPDRAYSNQPQHF. The V call is TRBV28, the J call TRBJ1-5, with D maybe TRBD1 (5 bases). The CDR3 sequence is 16 residues long. The germline gives CDR1 MDHEN, CDR2 SYDVKM. V was trimmed by 5 bases and J by 0 bases, leaving 14 bases between them.

The chain uses TRBV19 and TRBJ2-7; D gene ambiguous. Trimming shortened V by 3 bases and J by 0 bases, and 9 bases separated the two germline ends. The CDR3 is 14 amino acids. Germline V gene lookup returns CDR1 LNHDA and CDR2 SQIVND (reference sequence). The DNA of the CDR3 is TGTGCCAGTAGTATCCGACGGGCCTCCTACGAGCAGTACTTC. Amino acid sequence: CASSIRRASYEQYF. The full variable domain, with the rest looked up from reference TRBV19 and TRBJ2-7, is DGGITQSPKYLFRKEGQNVTLSCEQNLNHDAMYWYRQDPGQGLRLIYYSQIVNDFQKGDIAEGYSVSREKKESFPLTVTSAQKNPTAFYLCASSIRRASYEQYFGPGTRLTVT.

The genes are TRBV7-2 and TRBJ1-2; 10 nucleotides line up with TRBD1. In germline, CDR1 is SGHTA, CDR2 FQGNSA. This CDR3 is 14 amino acids long. Unmatched junction bases numbered 5, after V lost 6 bases and J lost 4 bases. CDR3 residues: CASSTDRGVYGYTF. CDR3 nucleotide sequence: TGTGCCAGCAGTACGGACAGGGGGGTCTATGGCTACACCTTC.

The chain combines TRBV21-1 with TRBJ2-7; the listed D gene, TRBD2, was not tested against the DNA. TRBV21-1 represents a pseudogene. There are 17 residues in the CDR3. The CDR3 loop reads CASSKWVTPLSSYEQYF. The CDR3 DNA reads TGTGCCAGCAGCAAATGGGTGACTCCTTTAAGCTCCTACGAGCAGTACTTC.

The chain links TRBV19 to TRBJ1-3; 7 nucleotides match TRBD1. V dropped 7 bases and J dropped 2; count of bases not matched to a gene: 8. The CDR3 has 15 amino acids. Looked up from germline, CDR1 is LNHDA and CDR2 is SQIVND (reference sequence). CDR3 nucleotides: TGTGCCAGTATCGCTCCCGGGACAGCTGGAAACACCATATATTTT. Its protein product is CASIAPGTAGNTIYF.

V and J are TRBV7-3 and TRBJ2-6, with a weak D call TRBD2 (6 bases). Germline V CDR1 and CDR2: SGHTA, FQGTGA. This CDR3 is built from 14 residues. V gave up 8 bases and J gave up 0 bases, with 8 bases separating them. DNA of the CDR3: TGTGCCAGCGGGGGGAACTCTGGGGCCAACGTCCTGACTTTC. This sequence encodes CASGGNSGANVLTF.

The chain has TRBV30 and TRBJ2-7, with 8 nucleotides matching TRBD1. Unmatched junction bases numbered 9, after V lost 4 bases and J lost 4 bases. This CDR3 comprises 14 residues. The germline gives CDR1 GTSNPN, CDR2 SVGIG (reference sequence). As DNA, the CDR3 is TGTGCCTGGATTCCCCGGGACAGGAGATACGAGCAGTACTTC. Translating it yields CAWIPRDRRYEQYF.

V is TRBV29-1 and J is TRBJ1-1, with 9 positions matching TRBD1. With 3 bases clipped from V and 1 base from J, the junction kept 3 bases outside the gene matches. CDR3 size: 14 residues. The germline V gene has CDR1 SQVTM and CDR2 ANQGSEA. CDR3 bases: TGCAGCGTTGACCTGACAGGGGGGAACACTGAAGCTTTCTTT. This encodes CSVDLTGGNTEAFF.

This clone was recorded only once. The chain couples TRBV4-2 to TRBJ2-7; D gene ambiguous. Germline CDR1 reads LGHNA; CDR2 reads YNFKEQ. The ends were cut back, 1 base at V and 0 bases at J, with 7 bases in the middle. The CDR3 runs 14 residues. The CDR3 nucleotides are TGTGCCAGCAGCCAAGCCCAGAGCTCCTACGAGCAGTACTTC. Its translation is CASSQAQSSYEQYF.

This clone came up a few times. The rearrangement joins TRBV7-6 to TRBJ1-1; 10 positions match TRBD1. The germline gives CDR1 SGHVS, CDR2 FNYEAQ. With V trimmed by 7 bases and J by 7 bases, 9 bases remained unmatched. The CDR3 length is 14 residues. The CDR3 protein is CASTPGQGNSEAFF. The CDR3 DNA follows: TGTGCCAGCACCCCGGGACAGGGGAATAGTGAAGCTTTCTTT.

CDR3 region: CASSESVGQGLAREQYF. The CDR3 DNA reads as TGTGCCAGCAGTGAATCTGTGGGACAGGGCCTGGCACGCGAGCAGTACTTC. The chain has TRBV2 and TRBJ2-7; TRBD1 agrees at 9 bases. V dropped 2 bases and J dropped 6; count of bases not matched to a gene: 14. CDR1 and CDR2 (germline): SNHLY, FYNNEI. This CDR3 is 17 amino acids long. The variable domain in full, completed from reference TRBV2 and TRBJ2-7, reads EPEVTQTPSHQVTQMGQEVILRCVPISNHLYFYWYRQILGQKVEFLVSFYNNEISEKSEIFDDQFSVERPDGSNFTLKIRSTKLEDSAMYFCASSESVGQGLAREQYFGPGTRLTVT.

There are a few counts of this clone. V usage is TRBV9 and J usage is TRBJ1-4; the D is unclear. V was cut by 1 base and J by 5 bases, with 15 bases left in between. Germline CDR1 reads SGDLS; CDR2 reads YYNGEE. The length of the CDR3 is 16 residues. The CDR3 region has the DNA TGTGCCAGCAGCGTATCCCTAGGGCAGAGAAATGAAAAACTGTTTTTT. As protein: CASSVSLGQRNEKLFF.